This T cell receptor beta chain was captured in a study of T cell repertoires in cytomegalovirus infection. For the study at large: It was the public TCR beta signatures that indicated both CMV infection and matching HLA type.

Each CDR3 protein is one row after TCRdb ran MiXCR on the reads. The repertoire holds a few hundred thousand distinct CDR3 sequences, approximately 13% seen once, with roughly 8.9% in the top ten. General study findings and limits: Summed frequency of shared TCR beta families picked out CMV carriers who also had the relevant HLA. Clonotype analysis showed dominance of the ex vivo response by HLA-C-restricted CMV-specific TCR beta clonotypes.

Germline V lookup: CDR1 ENHRY, CDR2 SYGVKD. CDR3 length equals 15 residues. V dropped 6 bases and J dropped 8; count of bases not matched to a gene: 11. This clonotype was seen only a few times. Its cognate antigen is unknown. Input material: PBMCs. The clonotype was recovered from a human donor in good health (CMV status not recorded). Some clones in this sample may be carry-over from other donors' samples. V and J are TRBV10-3 and TRBJ2-1; the match to TRBD2 covers 9 bases. The CDR3 DNA follows: TGTGCCATCAGGGTGGGGCGGGAGGGCCTAGATGAGCAGTTCTTC. Translated: CAIRVGREGLDEQFF.